These 27 T cell receptor beta chains originate from one sample sequenced in a study of identical twins. TCRdb re-called the 5' RACE reads with MiXCR, one entry per CDR3 protein. The sample holds about 900,000 distinct CDR3 sequences; 12% are singletons and the top ten take around 1.5%. These same records also appear under a second study, on yellow fever vaccine responses in identical twins.

Material for sequencing was PBMCs. These receptors all stem from a young woman in good health.

This chain links TRBV6-2 or TRBV6-3 with TRBJ2-4; 9 nucleotides align to TRBD2. J gave up 1 base and V 0 bases, and 13 bases lay outside the gene matches. The V gene's germline CDR1 is MNHEY and CDR2 SVGEGT. The CDR3 covers 20 residues. CDR3 region: CASSYSVSGRSYPAKNIQYF. For the CDR3, the DNA is TGTGCCAGCAGTTACTCGGTCAGCGGGAGGTCTTACCCTGCCAAAAACATTCAGTACTTC.

This clonotype was counted once. This chain joins TRBV29-1 and TRBJ2-2, with D tentatively TRBD2 (5 bases). Trimming took 0 bases from V and 0 from J, leaving 8 bases between them. The germline V gene encodes CDR1 SQVTM and CDR2 ANQGSEA. This CDR3 is 15 amino acids long. CDR3 DNA sequence: TGCAGCGTTGAAGATACCGGGGCGAACACCGGGGAGCTGTTTTTT. This translates into CSVEDTGANTGELFF.

This clonotype showed up just a few times. The rearrangement uses TRBV5-1 and TRBJ2-2, with D possibly being TRBD2 (5 bases). The CDR3 runs to 15 residues. Trimming removed 6 bases at V and 6 bases at J, with 18 bases between. Germline V gives CDR1 SGHRS, CDR2 YFSETQ. The CDR3 DNA reads as TGCGCCAGCAAACTTGGCGGATCCGGGGCCGGGGAGCTGTTTTTT. Translated: CASKLGGSGAGELFF. The whole variable domain, filled in from reference TRBV5-1 and TRBJ2-2, reads KAGVTQTPRYLIKTRGQQVTLSCSPISGHRSVSWYQQTPGQGLQFLFEYFSETQRNKGNFPGRFSGRQFSNSRSEMNVSTLELGDSALYLCASKLGGSGAGELFFGEGSRLTVL.

The V gene is TRBV4-2, the J gene TRBJ2-3, with TRBD1 identical over 9 bases. The CDR3 consists of 19 residues. Germline assignment: CDR1 LGHNA and CDR2 YNFKEQ. J gave up 0 bases and V 0 bases, and 10 bases lay outside the gene matches. CDR3 sequence (DNA): TGTGCCAGCAGCCAAGATCCCCGGGACAGGGTCATAAGCACAGATACGCAGTATTTT. The encoded protein is CASSQDPRDRVISTDTQYF.

This clonotype was counted ten times or more. This CDR3 reads CASSLVSGPQETQYF. The CDR3 bases are TGTGCCAGCAGCTTAGTGTCAGGACCACAAGAGACCCAGTACTTC. The chain couples TRBV7-2 to TRBJ2-5; D not resolved. Trimming left V 1 base short and J 2 bases short, with 11 bases between. Looked up from germline, CDR1 is SGHTA and CDR2 is FQGNSA. The CDR3 has 15 residues.

This chain uses TRBV7-9 with TRBJ2-7, with a possible D match to TRBD2 (5 bases). There are 13 residues in the CDR3. Germline CDR1 is SEHNR and CDR2 is FQNEAQ (reference sequence). V lost 3 bases and J lost 3, with 9 bases in between. CDR3 in DNA: TGTGCCAGCAGCTTTGATAGCGACTACGAGCAGTACTTC. This translates into CASSFDSDYEQYF.

This clonotype was detected many times. The genes are TRBV5-1 and TRBJ2-1; 7 bases agree with TRBD2. Germline loops: CDR1 SGHRS, CDR2 YFSETQ. The CDR3 is 15 amino acids. V trimming: 0 bases; J trimming: 5 bases; junction bases outside the gene matches: 5. CDR3 sequence reads: CASSLAGGSNNEQFF. In DNA, the CDR3 is TGCGCCAGCAGCTTGGCGGGGGGATCGAACAATGAGCAGTTCTTC. Combining the CDR3 with reference TRBV5-1 and TRBJ2-1 gives the whole variable domain KAGVTQTPRYLIKTRGQQVTLSCSPISGHRSVSWYQQTPGQGLQFLFEYFSETQRNKGNFPGRFSGRQFSNSRSEMNVSTLELGDSALYLCASSLAGGSNNEQFFGPGTRLTVL.

The V and J genes are TRBV20-1 and TRBJ2-1; 12 nucleotides agree with TRBD1. V gave up 4 bases and J gave up 9 bases; unmatched junction bases: 10. The CDR3 extends over 15 amino acids. CDR1 DFQATT and CDR2 SNEGSKA come from the germline V gene (reference sequence). CDR3 sequence (DNA): TGCAGTGCTACCGAGCGGGACAGGGGGCTGGTTGAGCAGTTCTTC. Protein sequence: CSATERDRGLVEQFF.

The rearrangement links TRBV4-1 to TRBJ2-2; D may be TRBD1 (5 bases). Trimming removed 1 base from V and 3 bases from J, with 12 bases in between. CDR3 size: 16 residues. CDR1 MGHRA and CDR2 YSYEKL come from the germline V gene. The CDR3 spells CASSQGQSYYTGELFF. The CDR3 DNA follows: TGCGCCAGCAGCCAAGGACAGAGTTACTACACCGGGGAGCTGTTTTTT.

This chain links TRBV27 with TRBJ1-1, with D unresolved. The germline V gene has CDR1 MNHEY and CDR2 SMNVEV (reference sequence). The CDR3 is 14 residues long. Trimming took off 4 bases at V and 6 bases at J, with 15 bases between the two ends. Here the CDR3 DNA reads TGTGCCAGCAGTTCTGGGCAAAAAGGTGCTGAAGCTTTCTTT. Its protein product is CASSSGQKGAEAFF.

The gene calls are TRBV7-6 and TRBJ2-5; possibly TRBD2 for D (6 bases). CDR3 length: 17 residues. Deletions cut 4 bases from V and 3 bases from J, with 21 bases between. Germline V gene lookup returns CDR1 SGHVS and CDR2 FNYEAQ. CDR3 sequence: CASSSPSPISGEETQYF. DNA for the CDR3: TGTGCCAGCAGCTCCCCGAGTCCTATTAGCGGAGAAGAGACCCAGTACTTC.

This clonotype appeared many times. The chain links TRBV29-1 to TRBJ2-1, with 8 bases lining up with TRBD2. In germline, CDR1 is SQVTM, CDR2 ANQGSEA. Unmatched junction bases numbered 9, after V lost 3 bases and J lost 5 bases. The CDR3 spans 15 residues. CDR3 sequence reads: CSVEGVREENNEQFF. The DNA of the CDR3 is TGCAGCGTTGAGGGTGTGCGGGAGGAAAACAATGAGCAGTTCTTC.

The table lists this clonotype with a few counts. The chain links TRBV10-3 to TRBJ2-4, with D maybe TRBD2 (5 bases). V was trimmed by 3 bases and J by 2 bases, leaving 11 bases between them. The CDR3 sequence is 15 residues long. Germline V lookup: CDR1 ENHRY, CDR2 SYGVKD. The CDR3 sequence is CAISDPGTTKNIQYF. The CDR3 bases are TGTGCCATCAGTGATCCGGGAACTACCAAAAACATTCAGTACTTC.

This clonotype was seen only a few times. The rearrangement links TRBV15 to TRBJ2-1; 8 bases are a match to TRBD1. Germline V lookup: CDR1 LNHNV, CDR2 YYDKDF (reference sequence). The CDR3 has 15 residues. The V and J ends lost 0 bases and 6 bases, in that order; junction bases with no gene match: 4. The CDR3 loop is CATSRDEQGGNEQFF. The CDR3 DNA sequence: TGTGCCACCAGCAGAGATGAACAGGGGGGCAATGAGCAGTTCTTC.

This clonotype occurred a few times. This rearrangement joins TRBV5-1 to TRBJ2-7; 9 bases align to TRBD1. Germline values: CDR1 SGHRS, CDR2 YFSETQ. The CDR3 is made up of 15 amino acids. V lost 0 bases, J lost 4 bases, and 5 bases stayed unmatched. Here the CDR3 reads CASSLDGTGPYEQYF. CDR3 in DNA: TGCGCCAGCAGCTTGGACGGGACAGGGCCTTACGAGCAGTACTTC.

This clonotype was observed at least ten times. The chain has TRBV20-1 and TRBJ2-7; D unresolved. Germline loops: CDR1 DFQATT, CDR2 SNEGSKA (reference sequence). V lost 6 bases to trimming and J lost 3 bases, with 15 bases between them. This CDR3 contains 13 residues. CDR3 nucleotide sequence: TGCAGTGCCCGCGTCGGGCCTAACTACGAGCAGTACGTC. Translation gives CSARVGPNYEQYV.

This clonotype was observed a few times. This sequence joins TRBV24-1 and TRBJ2-3; no definite D call. Germline CDR1 is KGHDR and CDR2 is SFDVKD. This CDR3 is 16 amino acids long. Trimming removed 3 bases at V and 2 bases at J, with 14 bases between. CDR3 sequence (DNA): TGTGCCACCAGTGATCCCGCTCTAGGGATCACAGATACGCAGTATTTT. Amino acid sequence: CATSDPALGITDTQYF.

This clonotype was seen a handful of times. The V call is TRBV20-1, the J call TRBJ2-5; 15 bases agree with TRBD2. The ends lost 1 base at V and 1 base at J; junction bases unmatched: 7. In germline, CDR1 is DFQATT, CDR2 SNEGSKA (reference sequence). This CDR3 has 18 amino acids. CDR3 in amino acids: CSARALGLAGGIQETQYF. CDR3 nucleotides: TGCAGTGCTAGAGCATTGGGACTAGCGGGAGGTATCCAAGAGACCCAGTACTTC.

This clonotype was counted only a few times. The chain uses TRBV3-1 and TRBJ2-3, with unresolved D. The CDR3 contains 15 residues. The V end lost 0 bases, the J end lost 4 bases, and 11 bases lay between the germline ends. The germline CDR1 and CDR2 sequences are LGHDT and YNNKEL (reference sequence). CDR3 DNA: TGTGCCAGCAGCCAAGATGTGGCTAGTTCAGATACGCAGTATTTT. This gives the protein CASSQDVASSDTQYF.

This clonotype was detected only a few times. The rearrangement uses TRBV2 and TRBJ1-4, with D possibly matching TRBD1 (5 bases). The CDR3 length is 18 residues. V lost 2 bases and J 3 bases, leaving 19 bases between the germline ends. In germline, CDR1 is SNHLY, CDR2 FYNNEI. The CDR3 nucleotides are TGTGCCAGCAGTGAAACCAGGGTGTTTCTGTCAGCTAATGAAAAACTGTTTTTT. Its protein product is CASSETRVFLSANEKLFF.

Here the CDR3 reads CASSYSAIGEQYF. The CDR3 region has the DNA TGTGCCAGCAGTTACTCTGCTATTGGCGAGCAGTACTTC. The chain has TRBV6-5 and TRBJ2-7; D gene uncertain. In germline, CDR1 is MNHEY, CDR2 SVGAGI. V lost 0 bases, J lost 6 bases, and 9 bases lay in between. This CDR3 is built from 13 residues.

The rearrangement links TRBV7-9 to TRBJ2-1; weak D call: TRBD1 (6 bases). The CDR3 consists of 15 residues. CDR1 SEHNR and CDR2 FQNEAQ come from the germline V gene (reference sequence). V was shortened by 5 bases and J by 7 bases, with 18 bases between the two germline ends. The CDR3 here is CASSLTPSRGNEQFF. The CDR3 nucleotides are TGTGCCAGCAGCCTCACCCCCTCTAGGGGGAATGAGCAGTTCTTC.

At least ten counts were recorded for this clonotype. V and J are TRBV10-3 and TRBJ2-3, with D perhaps matching TRBD2 (7 bases). Germline V gene sequence: CDR1 ENHRY, CDR2 SYGVKD. V lost 0 bases to trimming and J lost 4 bases, with 11 bases between them. The CDR3 runs 15 residues. The DNA of the CDR3 is TGTGCCATCAGTGAGTCGCCGGGGGGCGCAGATACGCAGTATTTT. This sequence encodes CAISESPGGADTQYF.

This clonotype appeared many times. The rearrangement links TRBV20-1 to TRBJ2-1, with unresolved D. This CDR3 is built from 16 residues. V dropped 0 bases and J dropped 10 bases, with 22 bases sitting between them. Germline V lookup: CDR1 DFQATT, CDR2 SNEGSKA (reference sequence). Here the CDR3 reads CSAREKRTTRFHEQFF. DNA for the CDR3: TGCAGTGCTAGAGAGAAGCGCACCACCCGATTTCACGAGCAGTTCTTC.

This clonotype showed up many times. This sequence joins TRBV5-1 and TRBJ1-5; D perhaps matches TRBD1 (5 bases). The CDR3 totals 15 residues. V gave up 0 bases and J gave up 4 bases, with 11 bases separating them. Germline values: CDR1 SGHRS, CDR2 YFSETQ. The CDR3 DNA is TGCGCCAGCAGCTTGGGGGACGGAGAGAATCAGCCCCAGCATTTT. Protein product: CASSLGDGENQPQHF. The whole variable domain, filled in from reference TRBV5-1 and TRBJ1-5, reads KAGVTQTPRYLIKTRGQQVTLSCSPISGHRSVSWYQQTPGQGLQFLFEYFSETQRNKGNFPGRFSGRQFSNSRSEMNVSTLELGDSALYLCASSLGDGENQPQHFGDGTRLSIL.

This clonotype has just a few counts. CDR3 coding DNA: TGCGCCAGCAGCTCCGGGACAGGGACCTTAGCCAAAAACATTCAGTACTTC. It translates to CASSSGTGTLAKNIQYF. The chain combines TRBV5-1 with TRBJ2-4; 9 nucleotides align to TRBD1. Germline V gene lookup returns CDR1 SGHRS and CDR2 YFSETQ. V gave up 3 bases and J gave up 0 bases; unmatched junction bases: 7. CDR3 size: 17 residues.

In its sample, this clonotype was seen a few times. This chain links TRBV5-1 with TRBJ1-6; no firm D call. Germline V gives CDR1 SGHRS, CDR2 YFSETQ. Trimming pared 1 base from V and 6 bases from J, leaving 8 bases between. The CDR3 has 14 amino acids. CDR3 protein: CASSLLEGNSPLHF. The DNA of the CDR3 is TGCGCCAGCAGCTTGTTGGAGGGTAATTCACCCCTCCACTTT.